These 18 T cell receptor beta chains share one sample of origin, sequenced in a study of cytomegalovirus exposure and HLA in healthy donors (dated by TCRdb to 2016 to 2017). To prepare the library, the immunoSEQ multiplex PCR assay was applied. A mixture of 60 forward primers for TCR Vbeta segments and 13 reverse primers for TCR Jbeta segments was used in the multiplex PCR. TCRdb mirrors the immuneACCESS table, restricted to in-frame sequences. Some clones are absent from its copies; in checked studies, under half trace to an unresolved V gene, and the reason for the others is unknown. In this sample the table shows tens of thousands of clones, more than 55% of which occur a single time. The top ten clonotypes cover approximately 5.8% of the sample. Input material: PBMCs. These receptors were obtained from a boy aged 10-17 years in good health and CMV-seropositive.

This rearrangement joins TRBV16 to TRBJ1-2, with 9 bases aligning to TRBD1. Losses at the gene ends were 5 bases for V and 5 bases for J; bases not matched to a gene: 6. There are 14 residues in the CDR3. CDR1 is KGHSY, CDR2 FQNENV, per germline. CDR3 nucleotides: TGTGCCAGCAGCTATGGACAGGGGATTTATGGCTACACCTTC. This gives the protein CASSYGQGIYGYTF.

The CDR3 bases are TGCGCCAGCAGCCAAGAGGGGGCAGGTACGCAGTATTTT. Its protein is CASSQEGAGTQYF. The chain has TRBV4-3 and TRBJ2-3, with D perhaps TRBD1 (6 bases). V shed 0 bases and J shed 8 bases, with 9 bases lying between them. The CDR3 has 13 residues. Germline lookup yields CDR1 LGHNA and CDR2 YSLEER.

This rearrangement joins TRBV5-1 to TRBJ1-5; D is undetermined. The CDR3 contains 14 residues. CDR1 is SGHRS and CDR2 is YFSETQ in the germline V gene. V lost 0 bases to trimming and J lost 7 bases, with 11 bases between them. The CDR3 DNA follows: TGCGCCAGCAGCTTGGACACCGAAGTGCAGCCCCAGCATTTT. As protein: CASSLDTEVQPQHF.

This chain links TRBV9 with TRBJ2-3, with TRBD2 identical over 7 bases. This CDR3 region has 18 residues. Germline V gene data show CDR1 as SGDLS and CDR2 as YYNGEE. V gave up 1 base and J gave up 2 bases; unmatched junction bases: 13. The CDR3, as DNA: TGTGCCAGCAGCGTATTCAGCGGGAATCAATTATTCACAGATACGCAGTATTTT. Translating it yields CASSVFSGNQLFTDTQYF.

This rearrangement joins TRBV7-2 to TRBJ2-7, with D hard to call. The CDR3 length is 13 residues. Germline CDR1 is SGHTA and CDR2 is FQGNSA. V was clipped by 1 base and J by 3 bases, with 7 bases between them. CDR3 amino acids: CASSLDYFYEQYF. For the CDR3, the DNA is TGTGCCAGCAGCTTAGATTATTTCTACGAGCAGTACTTC.

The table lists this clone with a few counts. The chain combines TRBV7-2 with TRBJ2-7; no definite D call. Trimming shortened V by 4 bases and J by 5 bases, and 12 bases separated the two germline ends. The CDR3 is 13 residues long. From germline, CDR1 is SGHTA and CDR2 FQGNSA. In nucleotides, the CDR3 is TGTGCCAGCAGCTCCACCTCCTACCACGAGCAGTACTTC. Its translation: CASSSTSYHEQYF.

The CDR3 here is CASGQGFYEQYF. CDR3 nucleotide sequence: TGTGCCAGCGGACAGGGGTTCTACGAGCAGTACTTC. The genes are TRBV6-6 and TRBJ2-7; 9 nucleotides line up with TRBD1. The CDR3 consists of 12 residues. The germline V gene encodes CDR1 MNHNY and CDR2 SVGAGI (reference sequence). The V segment lost 8 bases and the J segment 3 bases; nucleotides outside the gene matches: 2.

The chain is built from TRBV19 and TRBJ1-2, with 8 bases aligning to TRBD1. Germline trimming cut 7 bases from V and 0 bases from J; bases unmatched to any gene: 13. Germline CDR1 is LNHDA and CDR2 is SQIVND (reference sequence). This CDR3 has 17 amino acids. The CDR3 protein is CASIAPTGTGANYGYTF. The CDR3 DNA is TGTGCCAGTATCGCACCAACCGGGACAGGAGCTAACTATGGCTACACCTTC.

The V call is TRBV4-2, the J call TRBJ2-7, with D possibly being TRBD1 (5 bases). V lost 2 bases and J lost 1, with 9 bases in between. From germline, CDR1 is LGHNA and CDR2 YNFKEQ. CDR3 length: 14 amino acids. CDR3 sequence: CASSQTRVSYEQYF. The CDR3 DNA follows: TGTGCCAGCAGCCAAACCAGGGTATCCTACGAGCAGTACTTC.

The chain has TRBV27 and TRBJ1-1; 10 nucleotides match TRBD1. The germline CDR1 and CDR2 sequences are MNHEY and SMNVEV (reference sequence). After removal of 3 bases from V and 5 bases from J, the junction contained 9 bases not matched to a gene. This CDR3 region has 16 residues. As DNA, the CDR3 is TGTGCCAGCAGTTTTATTTGGGACAGGGGTAAAACTGAAGCTTTCTTT. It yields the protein CASSFIWDRGKTEAFF.

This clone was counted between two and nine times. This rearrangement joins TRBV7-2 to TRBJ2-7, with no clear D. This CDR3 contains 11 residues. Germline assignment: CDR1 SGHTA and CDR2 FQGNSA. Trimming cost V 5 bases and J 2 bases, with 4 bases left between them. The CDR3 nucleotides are TGTGCCAGCAGCCTAACCTACGAGCAGTACTTC. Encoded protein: CASSLTYEQYF.

CDR3 sequence reads: CASSQPQDNEQFF. Here the CDR3 DNA reads TGCGCCAGCAGCCAACCCCAGGACAATGAGCAGTTCTTC. The chain recombines TRBV4-1 with TRBJ2-1; D gene unclear. CDR3 length: 13 amino acids. Per the germline V gene, CDR1 is MGHRA and CDR2 is YSYEKL. V was cut by 2 bases and J by 5 bases, with 7 bases left in between.

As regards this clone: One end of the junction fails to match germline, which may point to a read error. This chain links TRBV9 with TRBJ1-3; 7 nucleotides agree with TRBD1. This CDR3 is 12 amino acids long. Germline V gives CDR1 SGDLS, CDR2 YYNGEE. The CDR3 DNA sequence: TGTGCCAGCAGCGTAGGGACAGGCGAGTCAAGTTTT. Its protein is CASSVGTGESSF.

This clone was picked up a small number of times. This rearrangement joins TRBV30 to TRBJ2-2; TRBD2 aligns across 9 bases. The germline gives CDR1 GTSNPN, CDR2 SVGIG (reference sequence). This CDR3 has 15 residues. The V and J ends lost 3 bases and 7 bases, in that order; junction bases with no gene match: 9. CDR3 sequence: CAWSPGEREVGELFF. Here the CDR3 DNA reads TGTGCCTGGAGCCCTGGGGAGCGGGAGGTCGGGGAGCTGTTTTTT.

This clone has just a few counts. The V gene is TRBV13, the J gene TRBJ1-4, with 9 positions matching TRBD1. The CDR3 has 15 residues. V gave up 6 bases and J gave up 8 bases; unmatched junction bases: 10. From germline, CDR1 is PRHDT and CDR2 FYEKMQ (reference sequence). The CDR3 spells CASSLLRDRAEKLFF. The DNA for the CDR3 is TGTGCCAGCAGTTTACTCCGGGACAGGGCCGAAAAACTGTTTTTT.

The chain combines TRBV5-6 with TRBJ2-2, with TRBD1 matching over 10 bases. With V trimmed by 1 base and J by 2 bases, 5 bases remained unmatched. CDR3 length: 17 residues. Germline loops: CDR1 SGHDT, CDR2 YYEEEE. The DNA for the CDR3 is TGTGCCAGCAGCTTGCTCGGGACAGGGGTAAACACCGGGGAGCTGTTTTTT. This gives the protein CASSLLGTGVNTGELFF.

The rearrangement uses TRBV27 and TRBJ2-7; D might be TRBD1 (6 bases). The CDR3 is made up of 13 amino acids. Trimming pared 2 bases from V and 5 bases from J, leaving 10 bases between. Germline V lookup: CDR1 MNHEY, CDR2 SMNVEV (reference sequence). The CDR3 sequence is CASSLRTEDEQYF. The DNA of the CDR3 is TGTGCCAGCAGTTTAAGGACAGAGGACGAGCAGTACTTC.

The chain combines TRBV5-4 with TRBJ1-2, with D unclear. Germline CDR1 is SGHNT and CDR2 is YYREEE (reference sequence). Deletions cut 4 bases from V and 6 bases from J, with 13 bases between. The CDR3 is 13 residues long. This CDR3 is CASSGQDPNGYTF. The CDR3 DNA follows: TGTGCCAGCAGCGGGCAGGATCCCAATGGCTACACCTTC.